This T cell receptor (beta chain) emerged from a study of T cells after yellow fever vaccination. Background on the study: The authors prepared low-cell-number fractions using SMART-Seq v4 Ultra Low Input.

This clonotype was seen at least ten times. Antigen specificity is unknown. The V segment lost 5 bases and the J segment 8 bases; nucleotides outside the gene matches: 7. There are 14 residues in the CDR3. Germline V gives CDR1 LNHNV, CDR2 YYDKDF (reference sequence). The TCR cDNA carried a universal primer site and UMIs from 5'RACE template switching. TCRdb itself ran the 5' RACE reads through MiXCR, one entry per CDR3 protein. There are roughly 170,000 distinct CDR3 sequences in the sample; 6.2% occur only once, and less than 3.5% lies in the top ten. General study findings and limits: Clones that expanded after primary vaccination mostly reappeared after the booster (around 96% CD4, roughly 90% CD8).

The chain recombines TRBV15 with TRBJ2-1; 9 bases match TRBD1. This TCR was sampled from a man in his late teens or twenties who received the YFV17D yellow fever vaccine. The starting material was CD4+ T cells sorted from PBMCs, obtained on the day of the first yellow fever vaccination. DNA of the CDR3: TGTGCCACCAGCCAAAACAGGGGGCGGGATGAGCAGTTCTTC. Translation: CATSQNRGRDEQFF. The full variable domain, rest sourced from reference TRBV15 and TRBJ2-1, is DAMVIQNPRYQVTQFGKPVTLSCSQTLNHNVMYWYQQKSSQAPKLLFHYYDKDFNNEADTPDNFQSRRPNTSFCFLDIRSPGLGDTAMYLCATSQNRGRDEQFFGPGTRLTVL.